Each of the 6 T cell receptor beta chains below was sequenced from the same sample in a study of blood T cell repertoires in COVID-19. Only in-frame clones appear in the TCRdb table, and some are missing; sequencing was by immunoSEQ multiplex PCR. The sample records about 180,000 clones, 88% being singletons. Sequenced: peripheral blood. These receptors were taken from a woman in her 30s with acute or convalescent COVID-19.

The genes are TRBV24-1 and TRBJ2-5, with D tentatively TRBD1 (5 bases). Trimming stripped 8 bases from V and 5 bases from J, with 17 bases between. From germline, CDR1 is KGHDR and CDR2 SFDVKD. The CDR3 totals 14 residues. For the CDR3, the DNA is TGTGCCACCAACTCTAACACGGCAGGGGAGACCCAGTACTTC. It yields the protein CATNSNTAGETQYF.

CDR3 protein: CSARDQYSQYF. The CDR3, as DNA: TGCAGTGCTAGAGATCAGTATTCGCAGTATTTT. The V gene is TRBV20-1, the J gene TRBJ2-3, with no clear D. CDR1 is DFQATT, CDR2 SNEGSKA, per germline (reference sequence). This CDR3 spans 11 amino acids. The V end lost 0 bases, the J end lost 10 bases, and 8 bases lay between the germline ends.

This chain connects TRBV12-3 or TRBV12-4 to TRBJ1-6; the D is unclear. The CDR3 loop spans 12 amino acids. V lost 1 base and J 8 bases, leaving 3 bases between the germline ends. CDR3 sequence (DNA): TGTGCCAGCAGTTTAGTAGATTCACCCCTCCACTTT. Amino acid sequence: CASSLVDSPLHF.

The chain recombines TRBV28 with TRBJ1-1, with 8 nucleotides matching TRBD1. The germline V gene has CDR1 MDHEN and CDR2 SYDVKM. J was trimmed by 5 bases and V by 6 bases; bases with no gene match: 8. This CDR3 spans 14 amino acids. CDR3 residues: CASSLTGAPTEAFF. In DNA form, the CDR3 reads TGTGCCAGCAGCCTGACAGGGGCCCCGACTGAAGCTTTCTTT.

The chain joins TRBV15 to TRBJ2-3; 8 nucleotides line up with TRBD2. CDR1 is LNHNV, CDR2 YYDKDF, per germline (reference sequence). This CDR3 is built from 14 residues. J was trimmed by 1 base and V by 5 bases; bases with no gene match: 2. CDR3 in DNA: TGTGCCACCAGCGGGCGGGGGGGCACAGATACGCAGTATTTT. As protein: CATSGRGGTDTQYF.

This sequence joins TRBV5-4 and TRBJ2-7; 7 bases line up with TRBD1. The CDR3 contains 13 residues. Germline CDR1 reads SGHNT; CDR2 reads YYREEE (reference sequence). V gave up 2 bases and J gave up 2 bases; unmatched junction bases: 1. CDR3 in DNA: TGTGCCAGCAGCTTTCAGGGGGCCTACGAGCAGTACTTC. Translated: CASSFQGAYEQYF.